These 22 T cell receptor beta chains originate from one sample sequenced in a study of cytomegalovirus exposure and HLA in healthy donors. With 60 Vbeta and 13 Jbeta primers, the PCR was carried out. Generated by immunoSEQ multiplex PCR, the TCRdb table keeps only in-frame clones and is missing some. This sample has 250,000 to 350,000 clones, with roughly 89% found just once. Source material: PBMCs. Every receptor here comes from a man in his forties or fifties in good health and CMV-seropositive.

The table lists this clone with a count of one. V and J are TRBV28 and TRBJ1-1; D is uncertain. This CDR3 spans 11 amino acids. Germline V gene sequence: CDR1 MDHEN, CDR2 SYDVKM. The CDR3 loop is CGVELNTEAFF. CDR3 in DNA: TGTGGGGTCGAACTAAACACTGAAGCTTTCTTT.

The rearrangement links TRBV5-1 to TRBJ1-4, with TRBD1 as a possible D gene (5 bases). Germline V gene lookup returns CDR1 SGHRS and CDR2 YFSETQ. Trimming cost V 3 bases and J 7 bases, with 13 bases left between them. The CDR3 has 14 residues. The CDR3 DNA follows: TGCGCCAGCAGCTATGGGCAGGGTTCTGAAAAACTGTTTTTT. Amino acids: CASSYGQGSEKLFF.

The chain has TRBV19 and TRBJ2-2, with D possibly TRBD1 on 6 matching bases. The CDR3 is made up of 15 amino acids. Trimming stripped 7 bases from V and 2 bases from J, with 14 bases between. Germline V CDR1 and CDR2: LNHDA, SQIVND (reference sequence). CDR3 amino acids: CASTLTGSNTGELFF. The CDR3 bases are TGTGCCAGTACCCTCACAGGGTCAAACACCGGGGAGCTGTTTTTT.

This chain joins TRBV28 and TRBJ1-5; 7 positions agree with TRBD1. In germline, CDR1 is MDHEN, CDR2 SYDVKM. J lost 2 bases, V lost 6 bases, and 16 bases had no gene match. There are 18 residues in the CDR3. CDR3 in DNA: TGTGCCAGCAGCTCCCCCAGAACAGGGGCTATCGGCAATCAGCCCCAGCATTTT. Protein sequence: CASSSPRTGAIGNQPQHF.

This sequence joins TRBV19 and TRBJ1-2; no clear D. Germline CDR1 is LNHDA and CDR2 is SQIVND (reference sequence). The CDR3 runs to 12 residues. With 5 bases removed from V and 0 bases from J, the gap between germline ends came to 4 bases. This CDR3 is CASSAANYGYTF. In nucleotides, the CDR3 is TGTGCCAGTAGTGCAGCTAACTATGGCTACACCTTC.

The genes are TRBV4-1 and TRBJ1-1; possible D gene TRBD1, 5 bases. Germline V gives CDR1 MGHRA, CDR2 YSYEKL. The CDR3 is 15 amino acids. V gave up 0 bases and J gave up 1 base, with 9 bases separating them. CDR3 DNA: TGCGCCAGCAGCCAAGATTGGCAGGGGAACACTGAAGCTTTCTTT. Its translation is CASSQDWQGNTEAFF.

CDR3 in amino acids: CASTSGGTEAFF. The DNA for the CDR3 is TGTGCCAGCACCTCAGGGGGCACTGAAGCTTTCTTT. The rearrangement uses TRBV27 and TRBJ1-1; 7 nucleotides agree with TRBD1. This CDR3 has 12 residues. Germline-derived CDR1 and CDR2 are MNHEY and SMNVEV (reference sequence). V shed 7 bases and J 4 bases; nucleotides not matched to a gene: 3.

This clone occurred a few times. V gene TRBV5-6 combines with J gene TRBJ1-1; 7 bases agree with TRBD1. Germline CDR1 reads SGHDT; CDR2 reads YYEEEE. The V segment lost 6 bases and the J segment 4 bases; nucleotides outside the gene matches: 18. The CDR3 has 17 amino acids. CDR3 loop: CASTPGSEGAMITEAFF. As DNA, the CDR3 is TGTGCCAGCACCCCTGGGAGTGAGGGGGCAATGATCACTGAAGCTTTCTTT.

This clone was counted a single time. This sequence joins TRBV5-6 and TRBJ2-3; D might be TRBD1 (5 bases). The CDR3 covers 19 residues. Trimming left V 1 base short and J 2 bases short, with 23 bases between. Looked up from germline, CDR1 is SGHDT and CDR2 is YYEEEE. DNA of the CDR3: TGTGCCAGCAGCTTGTTTCTATTAGGGGCCGCACCTTACACAGATACGCAGTATTTT. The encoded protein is CASSLFLLGAAPYTDTQYF.

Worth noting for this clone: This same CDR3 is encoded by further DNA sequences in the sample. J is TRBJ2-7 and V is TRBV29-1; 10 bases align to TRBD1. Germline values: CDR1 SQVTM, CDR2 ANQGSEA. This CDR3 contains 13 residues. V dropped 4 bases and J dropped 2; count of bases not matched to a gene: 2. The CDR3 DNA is TGCAGCGTTGTTGGGACAGGGGCCTACGAGCAGTACTTC. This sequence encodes CSVVGTGAYEQYF.

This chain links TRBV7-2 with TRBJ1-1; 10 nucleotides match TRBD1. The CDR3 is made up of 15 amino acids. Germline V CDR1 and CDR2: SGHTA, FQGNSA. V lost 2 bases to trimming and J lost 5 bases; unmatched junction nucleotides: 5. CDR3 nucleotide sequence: TGTGCCAGCAGCTTACCGGGACAGGGGTGGACTGAAGCTTTCTTT. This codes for CASSLPGQGWTEAFF.

CDR3 region: CASSISSSTGRTNEKLFF. CDR3 sequence (DNA): TGTGCCAGTAGTATATCCTCCTCGACAGGGCGGACTAATGAAAAACTGTTTTTT. This chain joins TRBV19 and TRBJ1-4, with 7 bases that match TRBD1. Losses at the gene ends were 2 bases for V and 2 bases for J; bases not matched to a gene: 11. The CDR3 has 18 amino acids. Germline V gene data show CDR1 as LNHDA and CDR2 as SQIVND (reference sequence).

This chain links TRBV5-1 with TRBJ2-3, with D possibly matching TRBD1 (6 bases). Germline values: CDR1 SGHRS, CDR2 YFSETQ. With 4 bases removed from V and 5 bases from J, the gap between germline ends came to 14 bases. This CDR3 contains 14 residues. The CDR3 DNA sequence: TGCGCCAGCAGCAACTACAGGGCTGGAGATACGCAGTATTTT. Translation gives CASSNYRAGDTQYF.

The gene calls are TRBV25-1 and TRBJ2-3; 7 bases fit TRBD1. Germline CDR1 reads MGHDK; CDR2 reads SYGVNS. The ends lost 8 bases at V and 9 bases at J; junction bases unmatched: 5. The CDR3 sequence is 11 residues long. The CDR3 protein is CASDQGETQYF. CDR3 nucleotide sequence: TGTGCCAGCGACCAGGGGGAAACGCAGTATTTT.

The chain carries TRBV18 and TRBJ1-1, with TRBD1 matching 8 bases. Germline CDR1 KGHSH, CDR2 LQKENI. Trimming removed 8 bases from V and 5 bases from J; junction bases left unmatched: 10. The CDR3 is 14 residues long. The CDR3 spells CASRPGQARTEAFF. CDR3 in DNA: TGTGCCAGCCGACCGGGACAGGCGAGGACTGAAGCTTTCTTT.

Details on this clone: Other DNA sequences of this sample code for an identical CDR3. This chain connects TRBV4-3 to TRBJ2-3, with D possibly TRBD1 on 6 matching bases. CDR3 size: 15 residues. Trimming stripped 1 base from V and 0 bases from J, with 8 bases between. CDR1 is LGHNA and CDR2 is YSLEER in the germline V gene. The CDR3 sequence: CASSQVRGSTDTQYF. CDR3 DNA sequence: TGCGCCAGCAGCCAAGTGAGGGGGAGCACAGATACGCAGTATTTT.

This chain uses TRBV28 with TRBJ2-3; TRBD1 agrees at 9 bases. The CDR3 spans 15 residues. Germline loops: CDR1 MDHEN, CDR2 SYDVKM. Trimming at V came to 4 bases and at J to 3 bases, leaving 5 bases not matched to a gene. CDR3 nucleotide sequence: TGTGCCAGCAGTTCCGCAGGACAGGGGACAGATACGCAGTATTTT. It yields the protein CASSSAGQGTDTQYF.

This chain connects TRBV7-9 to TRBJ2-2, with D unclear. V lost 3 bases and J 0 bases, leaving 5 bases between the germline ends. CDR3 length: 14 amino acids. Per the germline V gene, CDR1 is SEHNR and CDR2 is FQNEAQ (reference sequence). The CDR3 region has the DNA TGTGCCAGCAGCTTCCGGGCGAACACCGGGGAGCTGTTTTTT. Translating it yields CASSFRANTGELFF.

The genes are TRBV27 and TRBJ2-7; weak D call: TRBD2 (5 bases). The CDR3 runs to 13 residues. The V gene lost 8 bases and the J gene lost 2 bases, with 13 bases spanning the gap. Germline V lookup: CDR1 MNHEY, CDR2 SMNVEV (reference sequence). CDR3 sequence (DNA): TGTGCCAGCGCCGCGGGCAGACCCTACGAGCAGTACTTC. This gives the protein CASAAGRPYEQYF.

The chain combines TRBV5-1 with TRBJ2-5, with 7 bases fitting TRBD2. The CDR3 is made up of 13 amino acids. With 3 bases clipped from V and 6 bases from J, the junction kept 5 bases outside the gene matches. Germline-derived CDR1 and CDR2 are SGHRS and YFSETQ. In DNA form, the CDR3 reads TGCGCCAGCAGCTCTACTAGCGTGCAGACCCAGTACTTC. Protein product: CASSSTSVQTQYF.

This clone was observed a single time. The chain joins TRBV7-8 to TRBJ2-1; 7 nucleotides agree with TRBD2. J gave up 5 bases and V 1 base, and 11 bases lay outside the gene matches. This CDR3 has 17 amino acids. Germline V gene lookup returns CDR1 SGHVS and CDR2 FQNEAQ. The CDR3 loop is CASSLVGPAGDNNEQFF. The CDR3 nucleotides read TGTGCCAGCAGCTTAGTTGGTCCCGCGGGGGATAACAATGAGCAGTTCTTC.

CDR3 loop: CASSATNEKLFF. The CDR3 region has the DNA TGTGCCAGTTCAGCAACTAATGAAAAACTGTTTTTT. V and J are TRBV2 and TRBJ1-4; D is unresolved. The CDR3 is made up of 12 amino acids. The ends were cut back, 9 bases at V and 0 bases at J, with 5 bases in the middle. The germline gives CDR1 SNHLY, CDR2 FYNNEI.